Given below is one T cell receptor beta chain in context. The data are from a study of blood T cell repertoires in COVID-19. Study at large: The United States, Italy and Spain were the sources of the acute and convalescent COVID-19 samples.

CDR3 length: 15 amino acids. J was trimmed by 7 bases and V by 2 bases; bases with no gene match: 3. Looked up from germline, CDR1 is KGHDR and CDR2 is SFDVKD. TCRdb keeps only in-frame clones here, not all; method: immunoSEQ multiplex PCR. Of 75,000 to 95,000 clones listed, approximately 88% are singletons. Followed over time, Seattle patients had been enrolled while infection was active. V gene TRBV24-1 combines with J gene TRBJ1-4; 10 bases match TRBD1. The receptor's source is a woman aged 55-69 years with COVID-19, enrolled during active disease. The sample consisted of peripheral blood. The CDR3 protein is CATSDSRTGGEKLFF. For the CDR3, the DNA is TGTGCCACCAGTGATTCTAGGACAGGGGGTGAAAAACTGTTTTTT.